This T cell receptor (beta chain) was sequenced for a study of T cells after yellow fever vaccination. Broader study findings: Post-booster samples contained most primary-vaccination clones (approximately 97% CD4, roughly 88% CD8).

J lost 4 bases, V lost 7 bases, and 4 bases had no gene match. CDR1 ENHRY and CDR2 SYGVKD come from the germline V gene. The CDR3 runs 15 residues. Template switching with 5'RACE generated the TCR cDNA and added a universal primer site and UMIs. TCRdb reprocessed the 5' RACE reads with MiXCR, giving one entry per CDR3 protein. The sample holds some 300,000 distinct CDR3 sequences, 3% to 4.5% seen once. This clonotype has at least ten counts. No antigen is known for it. The TCR was taken from a man younger than 30 who received the YFV17D yellow fever vaccine. The chain uses TRBV10-3 and TRBJ2-2; 12 bases are shared with TRBD1. The sequencing here drew on PBMCs, taken on the day of the yellow fever booster vaccination. The CDR3 coding sequence is TGTGCCATCACCGGGACAGGGGGCCCCACCGGGGAGCTGTTTTTT. Its translation: CAITGTGGPTGELFF.